This TCR beta chain was found in a study of blood T cell repertoires in COVID-19 (dated by TCRdb to 2020 to 2022). Study-wide context: Samples covering the acute and convalescent phases of COVID-19 were provided by collaborators in the United States, Italy and Spain. The prospective study material was composed of cDNA or gDNA derived from T cells, B-cell-depleted T cells, or PBMCs. The dataset comprised deeply sampled blood TCRbeta repertoires from subjects exposed to, actively infected with, or recovered from COVID-19. The repertoires were made available in a free public database intended to serve as a resource for research on the immune response to SARS-CoV-2. Samples came from the ongoing ImmuneRACE study (first 160 participants) plus 1,254 subjects from 6 global collaborators. Sample metadata almost always included a de-identified subject ID, COVID-19 status, age in years and sex. Where HLA class I and class II types were available, the types were taken from metadata supplied by the sample provider, not from assay-based typing.

Paper-wide results and their limitations: How much clinical and demographic metadata was included differed by source and by participant, and the metadata was provided uncurated.

In the case of this clone: Its antigen is still unknown. Within one base of it there is no much larger clone, and no base qualities were kept.

Each collaborating institution followed its own protocols to collect whole blood in K2EDTA tubes. For TCRbeta analysis, collaborator samples were shipped as frozen whole blood, as isolated PBMCs, or as DNA extracted from either sample type. The immunoSEQ Assay, a bias-controlled multiplex PCR, was used to amplify TCRbeta CDR3 regions from genomic DNA. As for the authors' bioinformatics: The number of nucleated cells in each sample was estimated from the amplification of reference gene primers within the assay. To quantify the absolute abundance of each unique TCRbeta CDR3 rearrangement, sequence reads were collapsed and filtered. For each sample, productive Simpson clonality was calculated by taking the square root of Simpson's diversity index across productive rearrangements. TCRdb stores this immuneACCESS table with in-frame sequences only. Part of the clones is absent; in the studies checked, under half of the shortfall reflects unresolved V genes, and no reason is known for the rest. V, J and clone size are taken as reported in that table, and D and trimming were inferred from the DNA itself. The sample table lists approximately 140,000 clones, approximately 80% of them with a count of one. The ten largest account for roughly 15% of the sample.

The CDR3 covers 15 residues, taking in both the cysteine and the phenylalanine. The read is trimmed to its CDR3 DNA, 45 bases read in frame from base 1. From a lookup of the germline V gene (reference sequence), CDR1 and CDR2 are LNHDA and SQIVND. The V end loses 7 bases and the J end loses 5 bases, and a stretch of 20 bases separates them. This sequence uses TRBV19 and TRBJ1-2; TRBD1 is a weak D gene call, 5 bases matching. The sequenced sample was peripheral blood. The TCR originated in a man aged 45-60 years with acute or convalescent COVID-19. The CDR3 region has the sequence CASTGQAQSQYGYTF. The sequence in DNA is TGTGCCAGTACAGGACAAGCCCAGTCGCAGTATGGCTACACCTTC.